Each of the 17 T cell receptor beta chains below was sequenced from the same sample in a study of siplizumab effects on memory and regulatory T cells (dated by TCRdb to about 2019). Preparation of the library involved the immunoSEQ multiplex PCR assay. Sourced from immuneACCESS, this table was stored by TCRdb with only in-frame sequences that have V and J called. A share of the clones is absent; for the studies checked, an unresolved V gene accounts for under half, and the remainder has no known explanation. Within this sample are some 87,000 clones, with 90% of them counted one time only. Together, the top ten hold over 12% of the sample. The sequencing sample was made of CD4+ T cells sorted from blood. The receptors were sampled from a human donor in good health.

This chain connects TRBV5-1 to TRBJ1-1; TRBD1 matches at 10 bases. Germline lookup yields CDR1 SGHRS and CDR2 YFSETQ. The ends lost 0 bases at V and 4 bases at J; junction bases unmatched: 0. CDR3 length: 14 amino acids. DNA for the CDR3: TGCGCCAGCAGCTTGGGGACAGGGGGCACTGAAGCTTTCTTT. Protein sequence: CASSLGTGGTEAFF. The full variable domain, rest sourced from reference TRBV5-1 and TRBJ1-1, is KAGVTQTPRYLIKTRGQQVTLSCSPISGHRSVSWYQQTPGQGLQFLFEYFSETQRNKGNFPGRFSGRQFSNSRSEMNVSTLELGDSALYLCASSLGTGGTEAFFGQGTRLTVV.

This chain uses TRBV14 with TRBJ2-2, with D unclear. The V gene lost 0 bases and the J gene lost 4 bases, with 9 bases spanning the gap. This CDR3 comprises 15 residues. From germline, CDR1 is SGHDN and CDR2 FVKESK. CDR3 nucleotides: TGTGCCAGCAGCCAAGATCATCTTTTCACCGGGGAGCTGTTTTTT. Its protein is CASSQDHLFTGELFF.

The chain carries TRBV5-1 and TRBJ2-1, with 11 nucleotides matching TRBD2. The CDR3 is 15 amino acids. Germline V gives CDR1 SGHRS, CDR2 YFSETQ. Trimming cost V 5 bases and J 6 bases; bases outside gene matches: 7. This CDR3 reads CASSSSGTSGNEQFF. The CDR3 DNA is TGCGCCAGCAGTTCCTCCGGGACTAGCGGCAATGAGCAGTTCTTC. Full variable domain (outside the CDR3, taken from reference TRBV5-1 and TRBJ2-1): KAGVTQTPRYLIKTRGQQVTLSCSPISGHRSVSWYQQTPGQGLQFLFEYFSETQRNKGNFPGRFSGRQFSNSRSEMNVSTLELGDSALYLCASSSSGTSGNEQFFGPGTRLTVL.

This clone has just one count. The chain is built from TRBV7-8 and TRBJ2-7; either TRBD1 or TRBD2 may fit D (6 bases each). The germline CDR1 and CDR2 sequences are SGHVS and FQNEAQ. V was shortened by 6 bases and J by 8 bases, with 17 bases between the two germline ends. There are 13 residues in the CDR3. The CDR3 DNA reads TGTGCCAGCAGGGAAGGAGGGGGAATAAAGCAGTACTTC. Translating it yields CASREGGGIKQYF.

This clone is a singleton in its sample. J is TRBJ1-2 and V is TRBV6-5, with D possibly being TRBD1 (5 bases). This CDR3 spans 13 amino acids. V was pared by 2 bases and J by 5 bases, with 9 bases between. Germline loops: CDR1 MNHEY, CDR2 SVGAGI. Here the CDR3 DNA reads TGTGCCAGCAGTTACGGGGCGGGTTATGGCTACACCTTC. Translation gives CASSYGAGYGYTF.

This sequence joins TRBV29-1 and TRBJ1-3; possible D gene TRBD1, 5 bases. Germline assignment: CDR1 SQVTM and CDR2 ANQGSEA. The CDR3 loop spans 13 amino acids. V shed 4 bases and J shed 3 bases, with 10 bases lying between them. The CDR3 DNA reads TGCAGCGTTGGGGGGAGCGGTGGAAACACCATATATTTT. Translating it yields CSVGGSGGNTIYF.

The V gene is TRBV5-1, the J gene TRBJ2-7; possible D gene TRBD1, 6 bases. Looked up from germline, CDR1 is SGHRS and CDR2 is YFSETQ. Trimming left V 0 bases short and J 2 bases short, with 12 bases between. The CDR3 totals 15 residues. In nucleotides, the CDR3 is TGCGCCAGCAGCTTGGACGGGACAACCCCCTACGAGCAGTACTTC. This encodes CASSLDGTTPYEQYF.

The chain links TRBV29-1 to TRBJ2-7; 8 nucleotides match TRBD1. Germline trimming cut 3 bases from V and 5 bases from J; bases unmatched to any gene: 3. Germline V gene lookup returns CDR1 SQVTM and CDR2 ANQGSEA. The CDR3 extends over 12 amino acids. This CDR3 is CSVEDRDDEQYF. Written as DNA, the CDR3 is TGCAGCGTTGAGGACAGGGACGACGAGCAGTACTTC.

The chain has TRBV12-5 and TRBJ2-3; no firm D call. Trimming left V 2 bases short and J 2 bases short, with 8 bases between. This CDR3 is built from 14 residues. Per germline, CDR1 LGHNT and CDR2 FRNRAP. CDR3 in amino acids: CASGLLGATDTQYF. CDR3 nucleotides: TGTGCTAGTGGTTTGTTAGGCGCCACAGATACGCAGTATTTT.

CDR3 in amino acids: CASSLEDGPNTQYF. The CDR3 nucleotides read TGCGCCAGCAGCTTGGAGGACGGGCCGAATACGCAGTATTTT. This chain uses TRBV5-1 with TRBJ2-3; D is unresolved. The CDR3 runs 14 residues. Germline V gives CDR1 SGHRS, CDR2 YFSETQ. Trimming took off 0 bases at V and 7 bases at J, with 12 bases between the two ends. Variable domain in full (rest from reference TRBV5-1 and TRBJ2-3): KAGVTQTPRYLIKTRGQQVTLSCSPISGHRSVSWYQQTPGQGLQFLFEYFSETQRNKGNFPGRFSGRQFSNSRSEMNVSTLELGDSALYLCASSLEDGPNTQYFGPGTRLTVL.

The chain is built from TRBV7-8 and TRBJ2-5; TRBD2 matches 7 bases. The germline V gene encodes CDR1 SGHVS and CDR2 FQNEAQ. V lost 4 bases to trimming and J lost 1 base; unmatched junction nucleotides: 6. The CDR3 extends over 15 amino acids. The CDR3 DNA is TGTGCCAGCAGCTACGGGACTACGATCCAAGAGACCCAGTACTTC. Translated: CASSYGTTIQETQYF.

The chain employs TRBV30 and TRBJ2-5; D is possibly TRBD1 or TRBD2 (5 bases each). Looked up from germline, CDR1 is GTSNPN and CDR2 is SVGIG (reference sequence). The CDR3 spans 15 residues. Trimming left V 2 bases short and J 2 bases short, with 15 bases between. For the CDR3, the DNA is TGTGCCTGGAGTCCGAGGGACCGGGTACAAGAGACCCAGTACTTC. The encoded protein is CAWSPRDRVQETQYF.

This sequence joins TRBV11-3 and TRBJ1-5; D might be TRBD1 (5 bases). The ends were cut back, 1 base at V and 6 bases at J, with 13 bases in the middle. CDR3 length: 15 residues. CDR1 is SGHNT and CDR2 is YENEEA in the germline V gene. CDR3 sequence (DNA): TGTGCCAGCAGCTTAGGGCAGGGAGAAGGTCAGCCCCAGCATTTT. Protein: CASSLGQGEGQPQHF.

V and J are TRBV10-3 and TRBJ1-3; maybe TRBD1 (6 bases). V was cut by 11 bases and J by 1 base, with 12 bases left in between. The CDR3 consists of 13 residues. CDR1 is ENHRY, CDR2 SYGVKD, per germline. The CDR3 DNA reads TGTGCCGCCTATGACAGGTCTGGAAACACCATATATTTT. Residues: CAAYDRSGNTIYF.

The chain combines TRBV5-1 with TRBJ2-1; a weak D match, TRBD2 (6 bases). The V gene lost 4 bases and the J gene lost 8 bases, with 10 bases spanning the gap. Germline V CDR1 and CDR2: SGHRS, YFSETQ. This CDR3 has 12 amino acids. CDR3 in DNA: TGCGCCAGCAGCGGGGGACTTGATGAGCAGTTCTTC. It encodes CASSGGLDEQFF.

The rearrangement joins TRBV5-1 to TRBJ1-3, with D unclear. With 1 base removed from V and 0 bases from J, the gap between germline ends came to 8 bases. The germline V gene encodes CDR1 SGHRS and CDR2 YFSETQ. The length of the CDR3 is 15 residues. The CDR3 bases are TGCGCCAGCAGCTTGCCCCGAACCTCTGGAAACACCATATATTTT. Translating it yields CASSLPRTSGNTIYF.

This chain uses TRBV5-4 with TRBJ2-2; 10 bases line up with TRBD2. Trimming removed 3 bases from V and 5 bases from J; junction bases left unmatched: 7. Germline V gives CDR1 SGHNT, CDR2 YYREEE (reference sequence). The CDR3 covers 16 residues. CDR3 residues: CASSSLTSGSTGELFF. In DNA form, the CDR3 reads TGTGCCAGCAGCTCCTTGACTAGCGGGTCGACCGGGGAGCTGTTTTTT.